A selection of T cell receptor beta chains follows, all from one sample in a study of shared clonotypes between healthy human individuals. Here immunoSEQ multiplex PCR was the method, and the copy in TCRdb shows in-frame clones only, minus some. The table has 150,000 to 200,000 clones, just under 95% seen once. The sequencing input was naive CD4+ T cells sorted from blood. These TCRs come from a woman aged 25 to 39 in good health. CDR3s include the opening cysteine and the closing phenylalanine or tryptophan. Fields, in order: D gene, J gene, clone size, V gene, CDR3 DNA, CDR3 protein. The D gene is left open where the match is weak. A clone size is listed for some rows: how often the clone was seen (once, few, many), or a class if it is expanded.

d_call: .; j_call: TRBJ2-5; clone_size: once; v_call: TRBV1; cdr3_nt: TGCACCAGCAGCCAAGATCGATCCCGGGGGGCGCGAGAGACCCAGTACTTC; cdr3_aa: CTSSQDRSRGARETQYF
d_call: .; j_call: TRBJ1-2; clone_size: .; v_call: TRBV19; cdr3_nt: TGTGCCAGTAGTCCCCAAGGGGGTTTCAACTATGGCTACACCTTC; cdr3_aa: CASSPQGGFNYGYTF
d_call: .; j_call: TRBJ1-1; clone_size: .; v_call: TRBV6-5; cdr3_nt: TGTGCCAGCAGTGAACAGGGTCTGGGAGCTGAAGCTTTCTTT; cdr3_aa: CASSEQGLGAEAFF
d_call: TRBD1; j_call: TRBJ1-4; clone_size: .; v_call: TRBV28; cdr3_nt: TGTGCCAGCAGTTCCCACGGGACAGATTATGAAAAACTGTTTTTT; cdr3_aa: CASSSHGTDYEKLFF
d_call: TRBD2; j_call: TRBJ2-7; clone_size: .; v_call: TRBV5-5; cdr3_nt: TGTGCCAGCAGCCCCGGGGTAGCGGGAGGATCCTACGAGCAGTACTTC; cdr3_aa: CASSPGVAGGSYEQYF
d_call: .; j_call: TRBJ1-1; clone_size: .; v_call: TRBV30; cdr3_nt: TGTGCCTGGAGTGTAGGAACAGGGTTGTATTGGACTGAAGCTTTCTTT; cdr3_aa: CAWSVGTGLYWTEAFF
d_call: .; j_call: TRBJ2-7; clone_size: .; v_call: TRBV28; cdr3_nt: TGTGCCAGCAGTTTGAGGTTCGGACCAGCGGGCGAGCAGTACTTC; cdr3_aa: CASSLRFGPAGEQYF
d_call: TRBD2; j_call: TRBJ2-7; clone_size: .; v_call: TRBV28; cdr3_nt: TGTGCCAGCAGTTTCGCATTTTGGGAGGCGGGGGGTTCCTACGAGCAGTACTTC; cdr3_aa: CASSFAFWEAGGSYEQYF
d_call: .; j_call: TRBJ1-2; clone_size: .; v_call: TRBV6-6; cdr3_nt: TGTGCCAGCAGTTACTCAAGGGGTAGCTACACCTTC; cdr3_aa: CASSYSRGSYTF
d_call: .; j_call: TRBJ1-2; clone_size: .; v_call: TRBV20-1; cdr3_nt: TGCAGTGCTAGCCGGGCCTATGGCTACACCTTC; cdr3_aa: CSASRAYGYTF
d_call: TRBD1; j_call: TRBJ1-5; clone_size: .; v_call: TRBV10-3; cdr3_nt: TGTGCCATCAGTGAGTCCGGACAGGGGATCTCCATAAATCAGCCCCAGCATTTT; cdr3_aa: CAISESGQGISINQPQHF
d_call: .; j_call: TRBJ1-1; clone_size: .; v_call: TRBV2; cdr3_nt: TGTGCCAGCAGTGCCGGGGGCGCGAAAACTTTCTTT; cdr3_aa: CASSAGGAKTFF